These 15 T cell receptor beta chains originate from one sample sequenced in a study of blood T cell repertoires in COVID-19. Using immunoSEQ multiplex PCR, the repertoire was profiled, and TCRdb retains in-frame clones only, with some absent. The data hold approximately 250,000 clones, with less than 95% observed a single time. The material sequenced was PBMCs or T cells enriched from blood (not recorded which). All receptors derive from a man between 35 and 55 years old who had been exposed to COVID-19.

The chain recombines TRBV28 with TRBJ2-7; tentative D call: TRBD1 (6 bases). There are 14 residues in the CDR3. The V end was cut by 3 bases, the J end by 2 bases, with 11 bases between. Germline CDR1 is MDHEN and CDR2 is SYDVKM. Here the CDR3 DNA reads TGTGCCAGCAGTTTCAGGGGCTATACCTACGAGCAGTACTTC. Translated: CASSFRGYTYEQYF.

The rearrangement joins TRBV7-3 to TRBJ2-3; 10 bases are a match to TRBD2. This CDR3 contains 16 residues. The V segment lost 5 bases and the J segment 4 bases; nucleotides outside the gene matches: 9. Germline CDR1 and CDR2: SGHTA and FQGTGA. For the CDR3, the DNA is TGTGCCAGCAGCCCCCTGGGAGCGGGAGGGCCAGATACGCAGTATTTT. Protein product: CASSPLGAGGPDTQYF.

The chain's CDR3 is CASSQMTGDYGYTF. In DNA, the CDR3 is TGTGCCAGCAGTCAGATGACAGGGGACTATGGCTACACCTTC. The chain joins TRBV6-5 to TRBJ1-2, with 8 bases matching TRBD1. The germline V gene encodes CDR1 MNHEY and CDR2 SVGAGI. The J segment lost 3 bases and the V segment lost 5 bases, leaving 5 bases of the junction unmatched. The CDR3 spans 14 residues.

The chain is built from TRBV7-2 and TRBJ1-5; 8 nucleotides align to TRBD1. CDR1 and CDR2 from the germline V gene are SGHTA and FQGNSA. V lost 5 bases to trimming and J lost 6 bases; unmatched junction nucleotides: 6. The CDR3 is 14 amino acids. In nucleotides, the CDR3 is TGTGCCAGCAGCGAACAGGGGGTCGGTCAGCCCCAGCATTTT. Its translation: CASSEQGVGQPQHF. Full variable domain (remainder filled in from reference TRBV7-2 and TRBJ1-5): GAGVSQSPSNKVTEKGKDVELRCDPISGHTALYWYRQSLGQGLEFLIYFQGNSAPDKSGLPSDRFSAERTGGSVSTLTIQRTQQEDSAVYLCASSEQGVGQPQHFGDGTRLSIL.

The V call is TRBV10-2, the J call TRBJ1-2; a possible D gene is TRBD1 (5 bases). The CDR3 contains 14 residues. V lost 4 bases and J lost 4, with 13 bases in between. Germline CDR1 WSHSY, CDR2 SAAADI. The CDR3 spells CASSGESRVYGYTF. CDR3 nucleotide sequence: TGCGCCAGCAGTGGGGAATCCAGGGTCTATGGCTACACCTTC.

The chain has TRBV27 and TRBJ2-7; a weak D match, TRBD1 (6 bases). CDR1 is MNHEY, CDR2 SMNVEV, per germline (reference sequence). This CDR3 spans 12 amino acids. V gave up 5 bases and J gave up 3 bases, with 8 bases separating them. CDR3 loop: CASSTTGYEQYF. For the CDR3, the DNA is TGTGCCAGCAGTACGACAGGCTACGAGCAGTACTTC.

The chain links TRBV2 to TRBJ2-4; 7 positions match TRBD2. Germline CDR1 reads SNHLY; CDR2 reads FYNNEI. J was trimmed by 11 bases and V by 7 bases; bases with no gene match: 8. This CDR3 has 12 residues. CDR3 protein: CASTGLVAVQYF. As DNA, the CDR3 is TGTGCCAGCACCGGACTAGTCGCGGTTCAGTACTTC.

The V call is TRBV30, the J call TRBJ1-2, with TRBD1 matching 9 bases. The germline V gene encodes CDR1 GTSNPN and CDR2 SVGIG (reference sequence). This CDR3 comprises 17 residues. V was clipped by 4 bases and J by 0 bases; unmatched bases: 12. CDR3 nucleotides: TGTGCCTGGACCCCCCGGGACAGGGTAAAAACTAACTATGGCTACACCTTC. Translation: CAWTPRDRVKTNYGYTF.

V gene TRBV7-3 combines with J gene TRBJ1-6, with 8 positions matching TRBD1. Germline CDR1 reads SGHTA; CDR2 reads FQGTGA. This CDR3 spans 19 amino acids. J gave up 8 bases and V 5 bases, and 20 bases lay outside the gene matches. The CDR3 protein is CASSRRGRDWRQDDSPLHF. The CDR3 DNA reads TGTGCCAGCAGCCGCAGGGGGCGCGACTGGAGACAGGACGATTCACCCCTCCACTTT.

The chain uses TRBV15 and TRBJ1-1, with D tentatively TRBD1 (5 bases). In germline, CDR1 is LNHNV, CDR2 YYDKDF (reference sequence). V lost 2 bases, J lost 3 bases, and 10 bases lay in between. The CDR3 length is 14 residues. Here the CDR3 reads CATSRRQGDTEAFF. The CDR3 bases are TGTGCCACCAGCAGAAGGCAGGGTGACACTGAAGCTTTCTTT.

The chain joins TRBV10-2 to TRBJ1-2; TRBD1 might be the D (5 bases). This CDR3 is built from 14 residues. The V gene lost 9 bases and the J gene lost 2 bases, with 16 bases spanning the gap. Germline V gene sequence: CDR1 WSHSY, CDR2 SAAADI. The chain's CDR3 is CASSPSSGNYGYTF. The DNA of the CDR3 is TGCGCCAGTAGCCCGTCGTCAGGGAACTATGGCTACACCTTC.

The V call is TRBV5-1, the J call TRBJ2-1; D remains ambiguous. The CDR3 sequence is 16 residues long. Trimming pared 0 bases from V and 6 bases from J, leaving 16 bases between. Germline CDR1 reads SGHRS; CDR2 reads YFSETQ. This CDR3 reads CASSLEASRGGNEQFF. The CDR3 DNA follows: TGCGCCAGCAGCTTGGAGGCCTCCAGAGGCGGCAATGAGCAGTTCTTC.

This chain joins TRBV29-1 and TRBJ2-1; tentative D call: TRBD2 (5 bases). This CDR3 is built from 13 residues. Trimming removed 4 bases from V and 2 bases from J, with 9 bases in between. Germline assignment: CDR1 SQVTM and CDR2 ANQGSEA. CDR3 loop: CSVGGLTYNEQFF. The CDR3, as DNA: TGCAGCGTTGGAGGACTCACCTACAATGAGCAGTTCTTC.

The gene calls are TRBV5-6 and TRBJ2-5, with a weak D call TRBD2 (6 bases). V was shortened by 2 bases and J by 6 bases, with 23 bases between the two germline ends. Germline V lookup: CDR1 SGHDT, CDR2 YYEEEE. The CDR3 contains 17 residues. The CDR3 spells CASSLLTQGGGGKTQYF. The CDR3 coding sequence is TGTGCCAGCAGCTTATTAACTCAGGGAGGTGGGGGGAAGACCCAGTACTTC.

The chain joins TRBV14 to TRBJ2-7; possible D gene TRBD1, 6 bases. This CDR3 has 15 residues. Trimming shortened V by 5 bases and J by 6 bases, and 20 bases separated the two germline ends. From germline, CDR1 is SGHDN and CDR2 FVKESK. In DNA form, the CDR3 reads TGTGCCAGCAGCGAACCGGGACATATAACATCCGAGCAGTACTTC. It specifies CASSEPGHITSEQYF. The entire variable domain, with the rest obtained from reference TRBV14 and TRBJ2-7, is as follows: EAGVTQFPSHSVIEKGQTVTLRCDPISGHDNLYWYRRVMGKEIKFLLHFVKESKQDESGMPNNRFLAERTGGTYSTLKVQPAELEDSGVYFCASSEPGHITSEQYFGPGTRLTVT.